The next 11 T cell receptor beta chains were all read from a single sample in a study of T cells in women clearing cervical HPV infection. Using immunoSEQ multiplex PCR, the repertoire was profiled, and TCRdb retains in-frame clones only, with some absent. This sample's table has about 22,000 clones. The sequencing sample was made of blood buffy coat. The receptors originated from a woman aged 18 to 75 with a cervical HPV16 infection that either progressed to CIN3+ or cleared (not recorded which).

The CDR3 here is CAWSSRVLTYNSPLFF. The part of the CDR3 DNA that was read is TGTGCCTGGAGTTCACGGGTATTGACCTATAATTCACCG. This rearrangement joins TRBV30 to TRBJ2-2; D unresolved. Read coverage stops 3 residues before the CDR3 terminus; the germline J gene supplies the remainder. Germline loops: CDR1 GTSNPN, CDR2 SVGIG (reference sequence). The CDR3 length is 16 residues.

Of note for this clone: With the read ending 3 residues before the CDR3 end, the germline J gene is used to fill in that end. V and J are TRBV24-1 and TRBJ2-7; 9 bases align to TRBD1. Trimming took 3 bases from V and 6 from J; bases not matched to a gene: 8. From germline, CDR1 is KGHDR and CDR2 SFDVKD. CDR3 length: 15 residues. The DNA read from the CDR3 is TGTGCCACCAGTGATCAGGGGGGACAGGGTGGCGAG. It encodes CATSDQGGQGGE. The whole CDR3 is CATSDQGGQGGEQYF.

Concerning this clone: The read finishes 3 residues shy of the CDR3 end, and the germline J gene is used to complete it. V usage is TRBV20-1 and J usage is TRBJ2-1; TRBD1 matches 10 bases. CDR3 length: 15 amino acids. CDR1 and CDR2 from the germline V gene are DFQATT and SNEGSKA (reference sequence). V dropped 1 base and J dropped 4; count of bases not matched to a gene: 4. The DNA read from the CDR3 is TGCAGTGCTAGAGCCCGGGACAGGGGTTACAATGAG. It specifies CSARARDRGYNE. The entire CDR3 protein is CSARARDRGYNEQFF.

Of note for this clone: Read data end 3 residues before the CDR3 end; the end is taken from the germline J gene. This rearrangement joins TRBV19 to TRBJ2-5; D not certain. Trimming stripped 7 bases from V and 5 bases from J, with 17 bases between. This CDR3 is 14 amino acids long. The germline CDR1 and CDR2 sequences are LNHDA and SQIVND (reference sequence). The CDR3 DNA, read in part, is TGTGCCAGTACACGCACTGGCCTCGGGGAGACC. This encodes CASTRTGLGET. The complete CDR3 protein is CASTRTGLGETQYF.

About this clone: The missing CDR3 end, 3 residues past where the read stops, is filled in from the germline J gene. The chain recombines TRBV19 with TRBJ2-3, with a weak D call TRBD2 (5 bases). The germline CDR1 and CDR2 sequences are LNHDA and SQIVND (reference sequence). Trimming took off 5 bases at V and 2 bases at J, with 17 bases between the two ends. The CDR3 contains 16 residues. The CDR3 DNA, read in part, is TGTGCCAGTAGTCAACTCGACCGGGGAAACACAGATACG. It encodes CASSQLDRGNTDT. The CDR3 in full is CASSQLDRGNTDTQYF.

The CDR3 region is CSARGQKNTEAFF. The sequenced part of the CDR3 DNA is TGCAGTGCTAGAGGGCAGAAGAACACTGAA. The chain combines TRBV20-1 with TRBJ1-1, with D hard to call. The read gets to within 3 residues of the CDR3 end, and the germline J gene fills in the rest. Germline V lookup: CDR1 DFQATT, CDR2 SNEGSKA (reference sequence). This CDR3 comprises 13 residues. Trimming took off 1 base at V and 1 base at J, with 7 bases between the two ends.

As to this clone: The read falls 3 residues short of the CDR3 end, and the missing part is taken from the germline J gene. This chain connects TRBV27 to TRBJ2-3, with 9 nucleotides matching TRBD1. V lost 2 bases to trimming and J lost 0 bases; unmatched junction nucleotides: 9. Germline-derived CDR1 and CDR2 are MNHEY and SMNVEV (reference sequence). The CDR3 contains 18 residues. CDR3 amino acids: CASSLEAGTGSSTDTQYF. The CDR3 bases that were read are TGTGCCAGCAGTTTAGAGGCCGGGACAGGGTCTAGCACAGATACG.

With regard to this clone: The read comes to an end 3 residues before the CDR3 does, leaving the germline J gene to fill in the end. The rearrangement uses TRBV11-3 and TRBJ2-2, with D perhaps TRBD1 (5 bases). The CDR3 is 15 amino acids. CDR1 and CDR2 from the germline V gene are SGHNT and YENEEA. Trimming took 8 bases from V and 1 from J, leaving 14 bases between them. The part of the CDR3 DNA that was read is TGTGCCAGCGAACTGAGGCAGGGGAACACCGGGGAG. Its protein product is CASELRQGNTGE. In full, the CDR3 is CASELRQGNTGELFF. The variable domain in full, completed from reference TRBV11-3 and TRBJ2-2, reads EAGVVQSPRYKIIEKKQPVAFWCNPISGHNTLYWYLQNLGQGPELLIRYENEEAVDDSQLPKDRFSAERLKGVDSTLKIQPAELGDSAVYLCASELRQGNTGELFFGEGSRLTVL.

To note about this clone: Coverage ceases 3 residues before the CDR3 finishes, and the germline J gene fills in the end. V is TRBV7-9 and J is TRBJ2-7, with 8 bases lining up with TRBD1. The V and J ends lost 7 bases and 2 bases, in that order; junction bases with no gene match: 10. Germline-derived CDR1 and CDR2 are SEHNR and FQNEAQ (reference sequence). CDR3 size: 15 residues. The part of the CDR3 DNA that was read is TGTGCCAGCAATGGGGATGGACAGGGCCCCTACGAG. Its translation: CASNGDGQGPYE. The CDR3 as a whole reads CASNGDGQGPYEQYF.

A word on this clone: The sequence runs out 3 residues before the end of the CDR3; the remainder is reconstructed from the germline J gene. J is TRBJ1-2 and V is TRBV7-3, with D possibly being TRBD1 (6 bases). The CDR3 is 13 residues long. Germline values: CDR1 SGHTA, CDR2 FQGTGA. CDR3 loop: CASSPGPGDTYTF. The part of the CDR3 DNA that was read is TGTGCCAGCAGCCCCGGGCCAGGGGATACC.

As regards this clone: The read ends 3 residues early relative to the CDR3; the germline J gene fills the gap. The chain has TRBV18 and TRBJ1-1; 7 nucleotides agree with TRBD1. The germline V gene has CDR1 KGHSH and CDR2 LQKENI. This CDR3 contains 16 residues. V dropped 6 bases and J dropped 0; count of bases not matched to a gene: 10. This chain's CDR3 is CASSPGQTYMNTEAFF. CDR3 bases read: TGTGCCAGCTCTCCGGGACAGACATACATGAACACTGAA. Supplemented by reference TRBV18 and TRBJ1-1, the full variable domain reads NAGVMQNPRHLVRRRGQEARLRCSPMKGHSHVYWYRQLPEEGLKFMVYLQKENIIDESGMPKERFSAEFPKEGPSILRIQQVVRGDSAAYFCASSPGQTYMNTEAFFGQGTRLTVV.